What follows are 18 T cell receptor beta chains derived from one specimen sequenced in a study of T cell repertoires in cytomegalovirus infection. TCRdb reprocessed the reads via MiXCR and lists one record per CDR3 protein. Of around 740,000 distinct CDR3 sequences listed, roughly 35% are singletons. Sequencing was carried out using PBMCs. The receptors were gathered from a human donor in good health (CMV status not recorded). Some clones in this sample may be carry-over from other donors' samples.

This clonotype showed up just a few times. The rearrangement joins TRBV28 to TRBJ2-2; D call uncertain. Germline assignment: CDR1 MDHEN and CDR2 SYDVKM. V was pared by 5 bases and J by 2 bases, with 15 bases between. The CDR3 has 16 residues. The CDR3 reads CASSPSGQLNTGELFF. CDR3 bases: TGTGCCAGCAGTCCCTCCGGGCAGCTAAACACCGGGGAGCTGTTTTTT.

The table lists this clonotype with a few counts. The rearrangement joins TRBV12-3 or TRBV12-4 to TRBJ2-7, with no clear D. Trimming stripped 6 bases from V and 2 bases from J, with 8 bases between. This CDR3 has 12 residues. CDR3 region: CASSRIPYEQYF. CDR3 sequence (DNA): TGTGCCAGCAGCAGGATCCCCTACGAGCAGTACTTC.

This clonotype was detected only a few times. The chain uses TRBV3-1 and TRBJ2-1; 11 bases are shared with TRBD2. This CDR3 is built from 16 residues. The V gene's germline CDR1 is LGHDT and CDR2 YNNKEL (reference sequence). V trimming: 6 bases; J trimming: 2 bases; junction bases outside the gene matches: 6. CDR3 protein: CASRTSTSGTYNEQFF. CDR3 nucleotide sequence: TGTGCCAGCAGGACTTCGACTAGCGGGACCTACAATGAGCAGTTCTTC.

Many counts were recorded for this clonotype. The V call is TRBV7-2, the J call TRBJ2-7; 12 bases fit TRBD2. With V trimmed by 5 bases and J by 1 base, 3 bases remained unmatched. Germline V gene data show CDR1 as SGHTA and CDR2 as FQGNSA. This CDR3 is 15 amino acids long. CDR3 DNA: TGTGCCAGCAGCGCTAGCGGGGGGGCTTCCTACGAGCAGTACTTC. Its translation is CASSASGGASYEQYF.

In this sample, this clonotype turned up a few times. The chain links TRBV5-6 to TRBJ2-2, with TRBD2 as a possible D gene (6 bases). Germline V gene sequence: CDR1 SGHDT, CDR2 YYEEEE. This CDR3 comprises 14 residues. V was clipped by 4 bases and J by 4 bases, with 11 bases between them. CDR3 region: CASSAPGLTGELFF. CDR3 DNA: TGTGCCAGCAGCGCGCCGGGACTCACCGGGGAGCTGTTTTTT.

The table lists this clonotype with a few counts. J is TRBJ1-1 and V is TRBV11-2; D unclear. In germline, CDR1 is SGHAT, CDR2 FQNNGV. The germline V and J ends were trimmed by 2 bases and 11 bases, with 12 bases remaining between them. This CDR3 region has 12 residues. The chain's CDR3 is CASSLWQVGAFF. The CDR3 DNA is TGTGCCAGCAGCTTATGGCAGGTGGGCGCTTTCTTT.

This chain links TRBV2 with TRBJ2-7, with D unclear. CDR1 is SNHLY and CDR2 is FYNNEI in the germline V gene. V shed 8 bases and J shed 0 bases, with 14 bases lying between them. This CDR3 is built from 14 residues. CDR3 DNA: TGTGCCAGCCCTAGAATTAACTACTCCTACGAGCAGTACTTC. Translating it yields CASPRINYSYEQYF.

This clonotype has just a few counts. The chain couples TRBV28 to TRBJ2-5; 11 nucleotides agree with TRBD2. Germline V lookup: CDR1 MDHEN, CDR2 SYDVKM. There are 15 residues in the CDR3. Trimming cost V 5 bases and J 3 bases; bases outside gene matches: 5. The CDR3 protein is CASSAPGLAEETQYF. CDR3 in DNA: TGTGCCAGCAGTGCGCCGGGACTAGCGGAAGAGACCCAGTACTTC.

This clonotype was counted a few times. This chain connects TRBV28 to TRBJ2-1; no firm D call. V was shortened by 1 base and J by 6 bases, with 7 bases between the two germline ends. CDR3 length equals 13 residues. The V gene's germline CDR1 is MDHEN and CDR2 SYDVKM. The CDR3 spells CASSLSGVNEQFF. For the CDR3, the DNA is TGTGCCAGCAGTTTATCTGGTGTCAATGAGCAGTTCTTC. The variable domain in full, completed from reference TRBV28 and TRBJ2-1, reads DVKVTQSSRYLVKRTGEKVFLECVQDMDHENMFWYRQDPGLGLRLIYFSYDVKMKEKGDIPEGYSVSREKKERFSLILESASTNQTSMYLCASSLSGVNEQFFGPGTRLTVL.

The chain links TRBV28 to TRBJ2-7; 8 nucleotides match TRBD1. CDR1 is MDHEN and CDR2 is SYDVKM in the germline V gene. The trim removed 3 bases at V and 4 bases at J, leaving 8 bases unmatched. The CDR3 is 15 residues long. The CDR3 here is CASSLAGQGGYEQYF. CDR3 nucleotides: TGTGCCAGCAGTTTGGCTGGACAGGGCGGGTACGAGCAGTACTTC. Looking up the rest from reference TRBV28 and TRBJ2-7 gives the full variable domain: DVKVTQSSRYLVKRTGEKVFLECVQDMDHENMFWYRQDPGLGLRLIYFSYDVKMKEKGDIPEGYSVSREKKERFSLILESASTNQTSMYLCASSLAGQGGYEQYFGPGTRLTVT.

This clonotype was counted many times. The chain uses TRBV7-8 and TRBJ1-4; 7 positions agree with TRBD1. CDR3 length: 15 amino acids. Losses at the gene ends were 0 bases for V and 4 bases for J; bases not matched to a gene: 2. Germline V gives CDR1 SGHVS, CDR2 FQNEAQ. As DNA, the CDR3 is TGTGCCAGCAGCTTAGCTCGACAGGGTAATGAAAAACTGTTTTTT. Protein product: CASSLARQGNEKLFF.

J is TRBJ2-1 and V is TRBV12-3 or TRBV12-4; the match to TRBD2 covers 10 bases. V dropped 5 bases and J dropped 0; count of bases not matched to a gene: 16. This CDR3 region has 20 residues. In DNA form, the CDR3 reads TGTGCCAGCAGTCCTCGGACAACATCTCCTAGCGGGAGCTCCTACAATGAGCAGTTCTTC. Translated, it gives CASSPRTTSPSGSSYNEQFF.

The rearrangement links TRBV27 to TRBJ1-5; 8 nucleotides agree with TRBD1. This CDR3 is 16 amino acids long. CDR1 and CDR2 from the germline V gene are MNHEY and SMNVEV (reference sequence). V trimming: 8 bases; J trimming: 4 bases; junction bases outside the gene matches: 13. The CDR3 region is CASRPESGGANQPQHF. The CDR3 coding sequence is TGTGCCAGCCGCCCTGAATCAGGGGGCGCGAATCAGCCCCAGCATTTT.

The chain links TRBV28 to TRBJ2-3; 8 bases agree with TRBD1. CDR3 length equals 15 residues. Germline-derived CDR1 and CDR2 are MDHEN and SYDVKM. V lost 4 bases to trimming and J lost 3 bases; unmatched junction nucleotides: 6. The CDR3 DNA is TGTGCCAGCAGTTACTCAGGGGGCCAGACAGATACGCAGTATTTT. It yields the protein CASSYSGGQTDTQYF.

This clonotype was detected ten times or more. J is TRBJ1-4 and V is TRBV7-2; unclear D gene. V was clipped by 4 bases and J by 5 bases, with 11 bases between them. CDR3 length equals 14 residues. Per germline, CDR1 SGHTA and CDR2 FQGNSA. The CDR3: CASSWTPGNEKLFF. The CDR3 DNA reads as TGTGCCAGCAGCTGGACCCCTGGCAATGAAAAACTGTTTTTT.

This clonotype was recorded a few times. The chain has TRBV19 and TRBJ1-2; unclear D gene. V was pared by 3 bases and J by 2 bases, with 4 bases between. Germline V gives CDR1 LNHDA, CDR2 SQIVND (reference sequence). The CDR3 has 12 amino acids. The CDR3 DNA reads as TGTGCCAGTAGTATGGAGAACTATGGCTACACCTTC. This codes for CASSMENYGYTF. Supplemented by reference TRBV19 and TRBJ1-2, the full variable domain reads DGGITQSPKYLFRKEGQNVTLSCEQNLNHDAMYWYRQDPGQGLRLIYYSQIVNDFQKGDIAEGYSVSREKKESFPLTVTSAQKNPTAFYLCASSMENYGYTFGSGTRLTVV.

CDR3 region: CASSPFLSSSYNSPLHF. The CDR3, as DNA: TGTGCCAGCAGCCCATTCCTGTCGAGCTCCTATAATTCACCCCTCCACTTT. The chain joins TRBV7-9 to TRBJ1-6; D call uncertain. V lost 5 bases to trimming and J lost 0 bases, with 14 bases between them. Per germline, CDR1 SEHNR and CDR2 FQNEAQ (reference sequence). The CDR3 sequence is 17 residues long. Full variable domain (missing parts from reference TRBV7-9 and TRBJ1-6): DTGVSQNPRHKITKRGQNVTFRCDPISEHNRLYWYRQTLGQGPEFLTYFQNEAQLEKSRLLSDRFSAERPKGSFSTLEIQRTEQGDSAMYLCASSPFLSSSYNSPLHFGNGTRLTVT.

The gene calls are TRBV19 and TRBJ2-1; 8 bases are a match to TRBD2. CDR1 LNHDA and CDR2 SQIVND come from the germline V gene (reference sequence). J gave up 2 bases and V 7 bases, and 10 bases lay outside the gene matches. The CDR3 length is 16 residues. This chain's CDR3 is CASKVEGGRTYNEQFF. CDR3 coding DNA: TGTGCCAGTAAGGTTGAGGGCGGGAGGACCTACAATGAGCAGTTCTTC.